A selection of T cell receptor beta chains follows, all from one sample in a study of cytomegalovirus exposure and HLA in healthy donors. The data were produced by immunoSEQ multiplex PCR, yet TCRdb's version contains in-frame clones alone and is incomplete. The top ten clones hold around 3.7% of a sample with 130,000 or so clones, about 83% of them seen once. Sequenced input: PBMCs. The source of these receptors is a man aged 25-45 years in good health and CMV-seronegative. Each CDR3 is given with its conserved first and last residue.

v_call cdr3_length cdr3_aa
TRBV15 14 CATSGRQESQPQHF
TRBV6-5 15 CASTPEDREFGTQYF
TRBV29-1 15 CSVYGTGESGNTIYF
TRBV11-3 13 CASSLASVYEQYF
TRBV7-3 14 CASSPTGGSTEAFF
TRBV9 15 CASSRDRFSGNTIYF
TRBV13 14 CASREQGGFPEAFF
TRBV5-1 14 CASSLGQALYEQYF
TRBV7-2 14 CASSSRGSTGELFF
TRBV21-1 15 CASSARTVLTGELFF
TRBV7-7 17 CASSLSGTSGGGETQYF
TRBV14 15 CASSQRIEGAGGYTF
TRBV27 10 CASSPVIQYF
TRBV30 17 CAWSAATGALTNEKLFF
TRBV6-5 15 CASSYGPAGGYGYTF
TRBV6-6 16 CASSYPWAAFNTEAFF
TRBV27 13 CASSFSGGHGYTF
TRBV5-1 16 CASSLDSLAYSYEQYF
TRBV9 15 CASSPSGGAPDTQYF
TRBV7-2 13 CASSSGARDTLFF
TRBV5-6 14 CASSTGTGKNTIYF
TRBV18 14 CASSPPVRGFEAFF
TRBV28 13 CASRLTVNTEAFF
TRBV28 15 CASRTGGAMKDKQYF
TRBV10-3 13 CAISRAGANVLTF
TRBV27 17 CASSSNPQRGLSYEQYF
TRBV30 15 CAWRVTGAPYNEQFF
TRBV28 14 CASSPGTERGTQYF
TRBV5-1 15 CASSLSNAGRETQYF
TRBV4-2 14 CASSQETGGYGYTF
TRBV15 15 CATSREGGPPHGYTF
TRBV6-1 14 CASSEKRKTGELFF
TRBV15 13 CATSRGNTGELFF
TRBV5-1 13 CASSEDRNTEAFF
TRBV4-2 15 CASSQEFSSYNEQFF
TRBV10-3 12 CAINRGSGELFF
TRBV15 15 CATSRGARANTEAFF
TRBV7-2 15 CASSPSNPKTSRQFF
TRBV7-8 12 CATSQGLYEQYF
TRBV10-3 12 CAISALNNEQFF
TRBV19 16 CASSIWDRGYRQPQHF
TRBV30 14 CAWRWLAIKETQYF
TRBV28 15 CASNGRDSTLREQYF
TRBV7-6 14 CASSLVAGTDTQYF
TRBV7-9 14 CASSPGTATNEQFF